The following is a T cell receptor (beta chain) sequence with its context. Its target antigen remains unknown. Base-call qualities are not available, and no considerably larger clone is one nucleotide away. The immunoSEQ Assay, a bias-controlled multiplex PCR, was used to amplify TCRbeta CDR3 regions from genomic DNA. The study's processing was this. The number of nucleated cells in each sample was estimated by amplification of reference gene primers within the assay. To quantify the absolute abundance of each unique TCRbeta CDR3 rearrangement, sequence reads were collapsed and filtered. Productive Simpson clonality was computed per sample as the square root of Simpson's diversity index over productive rearrangements. Entries here come from immuneACCESS through TCRdb and include only in-frame sequences with V and J called. Some clones fail to appear in such tables; in the studies checked, an unresolved V gene covers under half of the shortfall, and the cause of the remainder is unknown. V, J and clone size derive from that table, while D and trimming were established from the DNA sequence. Counted in this sample were 170,000 or so clones; 88% of them appeared once. Clones ranked in the top ten supply more than 8.5% of the sample.

The entry originates in a study of blood T cell repertoires in COVID-19 (dated by TCRdb to between 2020 and 2021). In terms of the full investigation: The collaborator samples originated in the United States, Italy and Spain and spanned the acute and convalescent phases of COVID-19. The prospective study material was composed of cDNA or gDNA derived from T cells, B-cell-depleted T cells, or PBMCs. Deeply sampled blood TCRbeta repertoires from subjects exposed to, actively infected with, or recovered from COVID-19 were included in the dataset. The repertoires were made available in a free public database intended to serve as a resource for research on the immune response to SARS-CoV-2. Samples came from the ongoing ImmuneRACE study (first 160 participants) plus 1,254 subjects from 6 global collaborators. Nearly every sample came with metadata listing a de-identified subject ID, COVID-19 status, age in years and sex. Where available, HLA class I and class II types were taken from metadata supplied by the sample provider and were not determined by assay-based typing.

In the prospective study, participants were about 18 to 100 years old, resided in 24 geographic areas of the United States, and were enrolled through a virtual design. In the prospective study, cohorts were assigned on the basis of participant-reported clinical history obtained from a screening survey and a study questionnaire. Recovered participants in ImmuneRACE Cohort 3 were defined as having two consecutive negative NP/OP PCR tests, clearance from a healthcare professional, or resolution of symptoms. Each participant in the prospective study had whole blood, serum and a nasopharyngeal or oropharyngeal swab collected by mobile phlebotomists. Prospective study participants could optionally give additional blood draws and questionnaires over an approximately two-month period. Before DNA extraction, blood samples from the prospective study were shipped at room temperature or frozen. Spanning cysteine to phenylalanine, the CDR3 consists of 15 amino acids. CDR3 DNA only is kept here, 45 bases in frame from base 1. Via the germline V gene, CDR1 is MGHDK and CDR2 SYGVNS. Trimming leaves V shorter by 4 bases and J shorter by 4 bases, with the junction holding 2 bases beyond the gene matches.

Study-wide findings and limitations: How much clinical and demographic metadata was included differed by source and by participant, and the metadata was provided uncurated.

This TCR came from a woman under 30 who had recovered from COVID-19. Material for sequencing was PBMCs or T cells enriched from blood (not recorded which). The rearrangement combines TRBV25-1 with TRBJ1-4; 11 central nucleotides agree with TRBD1. The encoded CDR3 is CASSGTGGNNEKLFF. The DNA reads as follows: TGTGCCAGCAGTGGGACAGGGGGCAATAATGAAAAACTGTTTTTT.